This TCR beta chain came from a study of blood T cell repertoires in COVID-19. This CDR3 has 17 residues. The ends lost 4 bases at V and 5 bases at J; junction bases unmatched: 8. CDR1 SGDLS and CDR2 YYNGEE come from the germline V gene. Sequenced by immunoSEQ multiplex PCR; TCRdb stores in-frame clones only, minus some. The sample records fewer than 300,000 clones, roughly 84% being singletons. Sequenced sample: peripheral blood. This TCR was recovered from a human donor with COVID-19, enrolled during active disease. The donor label of this sample is uncertain. The V and J genes are TRBV9 and TRBJ2-2; 13 bases map to TRBD2. The CDR3 protein is CASSPRTSGSSTGELFF. Here the CDR3 DNA reads TGTGCCAGCAGCCCACGGACTAGCGGGAGCTCTACCGGGGAGCTGTTTTTT. Full variable domain (rest looked up from reference TRBV9 and TRBJ2-2): DSGVTQTPKHLITATGQRVTLRCSPRSGDLSVYWYQQSLDQGLQFLIQYYNGEERAKGNILERFSAQQFPDLHSELNLSSLELGDSALYFCASSPRTSGSSTGELFFGEGSRLTVL.